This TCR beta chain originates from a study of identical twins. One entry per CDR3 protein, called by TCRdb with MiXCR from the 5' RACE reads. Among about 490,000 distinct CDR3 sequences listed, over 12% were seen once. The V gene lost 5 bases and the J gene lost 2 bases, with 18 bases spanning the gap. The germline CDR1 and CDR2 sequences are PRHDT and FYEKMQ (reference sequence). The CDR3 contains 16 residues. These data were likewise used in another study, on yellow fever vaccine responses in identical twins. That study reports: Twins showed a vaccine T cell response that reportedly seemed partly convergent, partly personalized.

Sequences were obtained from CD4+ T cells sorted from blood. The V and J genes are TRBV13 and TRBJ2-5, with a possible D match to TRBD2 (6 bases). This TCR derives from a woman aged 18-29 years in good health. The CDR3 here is CASSPRGRTGQETQYF. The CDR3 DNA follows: TGTGCCAGCAGCCCGCGTGGGAGGACGGGACAAGAGACCCAGTACTTC.